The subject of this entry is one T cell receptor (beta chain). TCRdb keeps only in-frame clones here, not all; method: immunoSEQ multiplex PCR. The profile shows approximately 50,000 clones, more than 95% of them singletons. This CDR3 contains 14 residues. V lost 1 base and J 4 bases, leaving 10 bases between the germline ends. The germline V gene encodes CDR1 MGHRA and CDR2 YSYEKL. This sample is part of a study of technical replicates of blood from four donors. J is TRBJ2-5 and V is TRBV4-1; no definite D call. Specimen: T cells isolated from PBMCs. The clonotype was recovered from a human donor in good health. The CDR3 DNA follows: TGCGCCAGCAGCCAAGCACAGCAGAGAGAGACCCAGTACTTC. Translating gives CASSQAQQRETQYF.